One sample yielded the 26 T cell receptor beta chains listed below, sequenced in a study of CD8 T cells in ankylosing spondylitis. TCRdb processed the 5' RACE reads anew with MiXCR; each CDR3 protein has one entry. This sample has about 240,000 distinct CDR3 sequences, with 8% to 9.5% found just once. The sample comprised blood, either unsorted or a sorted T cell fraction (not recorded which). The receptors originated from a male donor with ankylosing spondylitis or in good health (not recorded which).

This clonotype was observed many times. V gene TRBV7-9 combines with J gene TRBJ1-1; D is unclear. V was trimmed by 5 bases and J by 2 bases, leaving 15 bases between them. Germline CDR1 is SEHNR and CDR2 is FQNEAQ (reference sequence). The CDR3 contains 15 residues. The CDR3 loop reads CASSPQSRGNTEAFF. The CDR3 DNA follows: TGTGCCAGCAGCCCCCAGTCGCGGGGTAACACTGAAGCTTTCTTT.

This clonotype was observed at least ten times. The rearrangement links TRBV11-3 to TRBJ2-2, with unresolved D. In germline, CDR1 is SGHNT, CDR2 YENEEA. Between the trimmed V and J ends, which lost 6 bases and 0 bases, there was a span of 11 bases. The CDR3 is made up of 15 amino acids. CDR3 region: CASSSVIANTGELFF. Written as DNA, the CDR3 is TGTGCCAGCAGTTCGGTAATTGCGAACACCGGGGAGCTGTTTTTT.

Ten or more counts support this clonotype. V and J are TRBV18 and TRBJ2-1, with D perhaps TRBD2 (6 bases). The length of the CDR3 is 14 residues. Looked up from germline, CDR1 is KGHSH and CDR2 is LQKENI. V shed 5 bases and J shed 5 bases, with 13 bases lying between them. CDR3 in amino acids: CASSSRLDNNEQFF. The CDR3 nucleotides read TGTGCCAGCTCATCCCGACTAGACAACAATGAGCAGTTCTTC. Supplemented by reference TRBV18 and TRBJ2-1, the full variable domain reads NAGVMQNPRHLVRRRGQEARLRCSPMKGHSHVYWYRQLPEEGLKFMVYLQKENIIDESGMPKERFSAEFPKEGPSILRIQQVVRGDSAAYFCASSSRLDNNEQFFGPGTRLTVL.

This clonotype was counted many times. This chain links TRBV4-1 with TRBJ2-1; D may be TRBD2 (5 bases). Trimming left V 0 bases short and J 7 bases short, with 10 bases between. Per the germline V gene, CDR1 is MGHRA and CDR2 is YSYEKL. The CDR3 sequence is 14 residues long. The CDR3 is CASSQDRAGNEQFF. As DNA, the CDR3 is TGCGCCAGCAGCCAAGATCGGGCGGGTAATGAGCAGTTCTTC.

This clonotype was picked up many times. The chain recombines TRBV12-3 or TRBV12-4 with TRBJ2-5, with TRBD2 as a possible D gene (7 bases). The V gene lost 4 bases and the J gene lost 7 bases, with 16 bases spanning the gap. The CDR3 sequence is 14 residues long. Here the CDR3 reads CASSSGIGGGTQYF. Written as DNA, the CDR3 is TGTGCCAGCAGTTCTGGTATAGGGGGGGGGACCCAGTACTTC.

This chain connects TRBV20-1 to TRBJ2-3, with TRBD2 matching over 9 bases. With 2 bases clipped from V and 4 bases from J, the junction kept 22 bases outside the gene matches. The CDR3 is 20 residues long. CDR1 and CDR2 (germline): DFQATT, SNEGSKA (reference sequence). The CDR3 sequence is CSARKDGRGIAGVNADTQYF. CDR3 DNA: TGCAGTGCTAGAAAGGACGGCCGAGGGATAGCGGGAGTTAACGCAGATACGCAGTATTTT.

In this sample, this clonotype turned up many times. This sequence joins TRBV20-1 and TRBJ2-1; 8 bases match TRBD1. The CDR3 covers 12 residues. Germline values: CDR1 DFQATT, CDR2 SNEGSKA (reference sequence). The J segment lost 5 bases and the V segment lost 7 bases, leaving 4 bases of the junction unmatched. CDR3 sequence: CSVGQGNNEQFF. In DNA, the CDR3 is TGCAGTGTAGGACAGGGAAACAATGAGCAGTTCTTC.

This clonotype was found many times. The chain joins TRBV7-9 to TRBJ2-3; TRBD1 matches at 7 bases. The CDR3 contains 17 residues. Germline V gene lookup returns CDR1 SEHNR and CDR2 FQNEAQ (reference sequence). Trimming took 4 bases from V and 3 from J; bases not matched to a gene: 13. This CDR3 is CASSWPLAGTDTDTQYF. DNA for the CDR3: TGTGCCAGCAGCTGGCCCTTGGCTGGGACAGATACAGATACGCAGTATTTT. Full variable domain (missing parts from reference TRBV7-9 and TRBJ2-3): DTGVSQNPRHKITKRGQNVTFRCDPISEHNRLYWYRQTLGQGPEFLTYFQNEAQLEKSRLLSDRFSAERPKGSFSTLEIQRTEQGDSAMYLCASSWPLAGTDTDTQYFGPGTRLTVL.

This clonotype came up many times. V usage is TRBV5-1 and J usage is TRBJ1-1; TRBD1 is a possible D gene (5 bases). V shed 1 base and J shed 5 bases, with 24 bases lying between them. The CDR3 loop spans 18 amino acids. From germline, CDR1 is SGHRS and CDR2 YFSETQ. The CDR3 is CASSLRGPGGHEGTEAFF. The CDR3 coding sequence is TGCGCCAGCAGCTTGAGGGGCCCCGGAGGCCATGAAGGGACTGAAGCTTTCTTT.

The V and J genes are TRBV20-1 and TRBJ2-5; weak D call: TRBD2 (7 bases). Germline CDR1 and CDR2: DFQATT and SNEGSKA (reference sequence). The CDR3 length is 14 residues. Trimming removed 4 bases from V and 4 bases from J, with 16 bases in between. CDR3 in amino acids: CSANRGGAGETQYF. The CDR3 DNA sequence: TGCAGTGCTAACAGAGGGGGGGCGGGAGAGACCCAGTACTTC.

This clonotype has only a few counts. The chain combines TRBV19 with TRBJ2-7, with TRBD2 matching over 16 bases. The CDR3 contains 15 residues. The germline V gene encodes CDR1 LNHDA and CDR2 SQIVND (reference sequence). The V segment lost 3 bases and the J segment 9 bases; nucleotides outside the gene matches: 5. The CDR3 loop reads CASSIGTSGGAVQYF. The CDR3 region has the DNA TGTGCCAGTAGTATCGGGACTAGCGGGGGGGCCGTGCAGTACTTC.

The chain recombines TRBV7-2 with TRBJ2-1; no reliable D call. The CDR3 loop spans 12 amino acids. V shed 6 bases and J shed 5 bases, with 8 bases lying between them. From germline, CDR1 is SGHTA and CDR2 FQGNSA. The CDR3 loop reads CASRPDNNEQFF. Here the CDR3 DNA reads TGTGCCAGCAGACCCGACAACAATGAGCAGTTCTTC.

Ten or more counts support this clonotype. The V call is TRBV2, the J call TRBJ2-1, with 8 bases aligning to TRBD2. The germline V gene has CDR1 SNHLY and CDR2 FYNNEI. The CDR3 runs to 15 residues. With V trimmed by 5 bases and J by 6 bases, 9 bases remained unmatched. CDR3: CASSSTSVMTNEQFF. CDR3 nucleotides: TGTGCCAGCAGTTCGACTAGCGTAATGACCAATGAGCAGTTCTTC.

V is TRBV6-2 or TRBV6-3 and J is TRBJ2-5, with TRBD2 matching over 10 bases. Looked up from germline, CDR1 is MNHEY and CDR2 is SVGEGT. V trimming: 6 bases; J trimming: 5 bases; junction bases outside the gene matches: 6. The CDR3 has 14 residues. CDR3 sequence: CASSQVAGGETQYF. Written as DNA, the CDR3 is TGTGCCAGCAGCCAGGTAGCGGGGGGCGAGACCCAGTACTTC.

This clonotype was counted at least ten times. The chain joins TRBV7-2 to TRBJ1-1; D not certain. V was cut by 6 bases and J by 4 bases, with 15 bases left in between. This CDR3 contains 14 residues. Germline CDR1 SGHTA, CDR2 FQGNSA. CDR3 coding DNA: TGTGCCAGCAGTCCACGCTCGGGAGGCACTGAAGCTTTCTTT. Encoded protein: CASSPRSGGTEAFF.

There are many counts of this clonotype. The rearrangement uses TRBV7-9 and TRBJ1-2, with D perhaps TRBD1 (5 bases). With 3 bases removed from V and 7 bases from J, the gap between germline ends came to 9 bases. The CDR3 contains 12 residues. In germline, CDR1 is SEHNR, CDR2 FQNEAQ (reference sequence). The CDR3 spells CASSLGTTGYTF. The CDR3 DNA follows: TGTGCCAGCAGCTTGGGGACTACTGGCTACACCTTC.

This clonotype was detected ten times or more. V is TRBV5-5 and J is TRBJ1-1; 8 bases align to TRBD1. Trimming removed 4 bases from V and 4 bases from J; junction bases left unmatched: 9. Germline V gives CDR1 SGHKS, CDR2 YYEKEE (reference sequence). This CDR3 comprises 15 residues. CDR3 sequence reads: CASSPQGAGGTEAFF. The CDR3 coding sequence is TGTGCCAGCAGCCCTCAGGGGGCTGGGGGCACTGAAGCTTTCTTT.

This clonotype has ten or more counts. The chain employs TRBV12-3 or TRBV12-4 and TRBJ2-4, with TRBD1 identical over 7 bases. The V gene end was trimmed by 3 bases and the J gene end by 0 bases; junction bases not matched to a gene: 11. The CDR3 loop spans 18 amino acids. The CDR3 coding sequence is TGTGCCAGCAGTTTTATGGGACAGACATCGATAGCCAAAAACATTCAGTACTTC. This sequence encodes CASSFMGQTSIAKNIQYF.

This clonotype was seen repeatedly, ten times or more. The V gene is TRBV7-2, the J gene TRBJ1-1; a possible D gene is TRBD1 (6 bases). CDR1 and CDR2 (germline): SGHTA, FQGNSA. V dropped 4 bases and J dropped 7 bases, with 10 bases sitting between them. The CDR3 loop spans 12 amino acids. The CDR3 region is CASSYPQGEAFF. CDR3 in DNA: TGTGCCAGCAGCTACCCACAGGGTGAAGCTTTCTTT.

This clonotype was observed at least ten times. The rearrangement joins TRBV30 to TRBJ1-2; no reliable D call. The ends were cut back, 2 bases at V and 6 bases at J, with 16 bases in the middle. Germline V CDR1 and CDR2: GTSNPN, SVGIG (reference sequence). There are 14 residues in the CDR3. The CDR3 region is CAWSLTGVGDGYTF. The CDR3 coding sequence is TGTGCCTGGAGTCTAACTGGGGTCGGGGATGGCTACACCTTC.

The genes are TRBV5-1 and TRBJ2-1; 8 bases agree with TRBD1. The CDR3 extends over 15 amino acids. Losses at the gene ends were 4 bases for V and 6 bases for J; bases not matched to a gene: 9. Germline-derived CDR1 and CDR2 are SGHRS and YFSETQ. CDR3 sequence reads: CASSTPGTGFNEQFF. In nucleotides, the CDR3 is TGCGCCAGCAGCACACCCGGGACAGGTTTCAATGAGCAGTTCTTC. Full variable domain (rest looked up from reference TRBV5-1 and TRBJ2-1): KAGVTQTPRYLIKTRGQQVTLSCSPISGHRSVSWYQQTPGQGLQFLFEYFSETQRNKGNFPGRFSGRQFSNSRSEMNVSTLELGDSALYLCASSTPGTGFNEQFFGPGTRLTVL.

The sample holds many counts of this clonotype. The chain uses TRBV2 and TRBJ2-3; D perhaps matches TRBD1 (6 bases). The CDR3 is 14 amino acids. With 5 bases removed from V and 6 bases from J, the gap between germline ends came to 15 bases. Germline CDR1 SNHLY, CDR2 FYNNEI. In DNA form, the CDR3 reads TGTGCCAGCAGTCCCGGGACACCGGTGGATACGCAGTATTTT. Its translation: CASSPGTPVDTQYF.

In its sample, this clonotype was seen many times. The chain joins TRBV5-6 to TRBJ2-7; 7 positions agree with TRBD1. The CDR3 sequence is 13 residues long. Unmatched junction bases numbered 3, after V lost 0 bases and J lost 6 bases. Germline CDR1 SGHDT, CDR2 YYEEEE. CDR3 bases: TGTGCCAGCAGCTTGGTGACAGGGATCGAGCAGTACTTC. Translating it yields CASSLVTGIEQYF.

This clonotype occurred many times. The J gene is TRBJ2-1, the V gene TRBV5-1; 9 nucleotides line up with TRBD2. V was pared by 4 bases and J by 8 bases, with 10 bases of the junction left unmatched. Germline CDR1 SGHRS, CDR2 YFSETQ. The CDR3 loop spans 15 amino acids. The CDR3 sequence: CASSPLAGDVDEQFF. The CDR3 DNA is TGCGCCAGCAGCCCTTTAGCGGGAGACGTCGATGAGCAGTTCTTC.

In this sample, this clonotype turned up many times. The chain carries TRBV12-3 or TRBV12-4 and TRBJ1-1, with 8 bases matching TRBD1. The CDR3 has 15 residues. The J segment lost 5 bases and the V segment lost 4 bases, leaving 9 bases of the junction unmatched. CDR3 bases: TGTGCCAGCAGTTCCTTTGACAGGGGAGGGACTGAAGCTTTCTTT. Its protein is CASSSFDRGGTEAFF.

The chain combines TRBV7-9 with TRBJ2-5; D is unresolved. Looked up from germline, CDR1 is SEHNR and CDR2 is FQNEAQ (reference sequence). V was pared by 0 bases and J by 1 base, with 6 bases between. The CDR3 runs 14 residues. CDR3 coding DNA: TGTGCCAGCAGCTTAGCACTAACCCAAGAGACCCAGTACTTC. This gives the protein CASSLALTQETQYF.